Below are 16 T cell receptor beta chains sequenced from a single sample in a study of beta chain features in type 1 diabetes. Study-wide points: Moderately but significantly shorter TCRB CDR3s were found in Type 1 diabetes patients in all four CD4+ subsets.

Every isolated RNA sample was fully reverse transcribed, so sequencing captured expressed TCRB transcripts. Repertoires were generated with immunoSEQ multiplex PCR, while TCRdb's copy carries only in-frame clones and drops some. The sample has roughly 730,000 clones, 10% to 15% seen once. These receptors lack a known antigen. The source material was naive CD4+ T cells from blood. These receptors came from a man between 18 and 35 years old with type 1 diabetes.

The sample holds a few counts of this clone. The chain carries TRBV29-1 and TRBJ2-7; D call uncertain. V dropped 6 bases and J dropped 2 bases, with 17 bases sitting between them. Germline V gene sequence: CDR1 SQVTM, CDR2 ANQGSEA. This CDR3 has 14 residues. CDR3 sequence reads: CSVASLGNTYEQYF. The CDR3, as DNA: TGCAGCGTCGCCTCCTTAGGGAACACCTACGAGCAGTACTTC.

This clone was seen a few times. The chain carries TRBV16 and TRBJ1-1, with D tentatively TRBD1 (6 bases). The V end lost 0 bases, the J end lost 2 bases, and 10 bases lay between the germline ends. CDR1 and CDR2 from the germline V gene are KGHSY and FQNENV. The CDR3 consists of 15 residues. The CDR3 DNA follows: TGTGCCAGCAGCCAATCTTTAGGGGGTAACACTGAAGCTTTCTTT. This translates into CASSQSLGGNTEAFF.

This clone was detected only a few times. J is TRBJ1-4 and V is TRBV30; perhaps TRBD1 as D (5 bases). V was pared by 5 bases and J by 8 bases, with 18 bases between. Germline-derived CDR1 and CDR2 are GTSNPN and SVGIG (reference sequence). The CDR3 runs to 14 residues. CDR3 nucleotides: TGTGCCTGGTATTCCGGGGGAATGGGCGAAAAACTGTTTTTT. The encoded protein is CAWYSGGMGEKLFF.

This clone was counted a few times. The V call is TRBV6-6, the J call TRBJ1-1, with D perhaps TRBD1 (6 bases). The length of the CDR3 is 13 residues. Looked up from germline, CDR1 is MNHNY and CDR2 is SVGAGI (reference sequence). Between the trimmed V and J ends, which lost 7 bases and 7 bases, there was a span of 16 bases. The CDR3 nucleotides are TGTGCCAGCAACTTAGACAGGATTGATGAAGCTTTCTTT. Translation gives CASNLDRIDEAFF.

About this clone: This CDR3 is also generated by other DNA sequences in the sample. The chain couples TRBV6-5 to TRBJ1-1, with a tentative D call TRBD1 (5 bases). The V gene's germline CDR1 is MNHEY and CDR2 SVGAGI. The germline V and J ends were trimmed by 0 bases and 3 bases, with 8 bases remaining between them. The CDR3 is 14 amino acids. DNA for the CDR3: TGTGCCAGCAGTTACTCTGCGGGGGACACTGAAGCTTTCTTT. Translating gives CASSYSAGDTEAFF.

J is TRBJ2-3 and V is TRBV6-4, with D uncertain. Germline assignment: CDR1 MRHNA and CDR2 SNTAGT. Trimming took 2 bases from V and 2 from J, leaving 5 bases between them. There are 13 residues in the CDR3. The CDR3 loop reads CASSDRATDTQYF. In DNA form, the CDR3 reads TGTGCCAGCAGTGACAGGGCCACAGATACGCAGTATTTT.

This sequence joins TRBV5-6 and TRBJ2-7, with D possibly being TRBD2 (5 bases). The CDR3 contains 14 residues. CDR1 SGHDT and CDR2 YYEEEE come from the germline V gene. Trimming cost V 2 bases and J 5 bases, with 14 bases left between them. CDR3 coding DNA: TGTGCCAGCAGCTTAGCTGGGGAGCCTGACGAGCAGTACTTC. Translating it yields CASSLAGEPDEQYF.

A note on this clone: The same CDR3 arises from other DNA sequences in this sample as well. The CDR3 loop reads CAWSVGSQETQYF. In nucleotides, the CDR3 is TGTGCCTGGAGTGTAGGTAGCCAAGAGACCCAGTACTTC. The V gene is TRBV30, the J gene TRBJ2-5; D ambiguous. With 0 bases removed from V and 1 base from J, the gap between germline ends came to 6 bases. Germline CDR1 GTSNPN, CDR2 SVGIG (reference sequence). CDR3 length equals 13 residues.

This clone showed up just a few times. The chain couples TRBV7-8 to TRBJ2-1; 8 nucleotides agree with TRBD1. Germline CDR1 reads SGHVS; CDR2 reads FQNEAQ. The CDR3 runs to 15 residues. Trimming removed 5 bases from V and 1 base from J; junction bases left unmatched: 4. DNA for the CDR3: TGTGCCAGCAGCCCGACAGGGGTGTCCTACAATGAGCAGTTCTTC. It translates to CASSPTGVSYNEQFF.

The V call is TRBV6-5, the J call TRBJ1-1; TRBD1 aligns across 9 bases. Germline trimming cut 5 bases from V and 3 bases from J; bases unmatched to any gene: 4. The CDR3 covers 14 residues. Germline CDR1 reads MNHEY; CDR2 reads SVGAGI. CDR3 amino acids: CASSLGTGHTEAFF. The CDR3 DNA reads TGTGCCAGCAGTCTCGGGACAGGGCACACTGAAGCTTTCTTT.

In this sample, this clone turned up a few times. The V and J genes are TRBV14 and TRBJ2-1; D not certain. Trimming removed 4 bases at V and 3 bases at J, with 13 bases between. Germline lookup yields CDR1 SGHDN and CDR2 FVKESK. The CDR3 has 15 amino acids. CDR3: CASSPTGFFYNEQFF. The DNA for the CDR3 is TGTGCCAGCAGCCCCACGGGCTTCTTCTACAATGAGCAGTTCTTC. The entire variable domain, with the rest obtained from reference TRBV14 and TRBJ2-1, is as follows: EAGVTQFPSHSVIEKGQTVTLRCDPISGHDNLYWYRRVMGKEIKFLLHFVKESKQDESGMPNNRFLAERTGGTYSTLKVQPAELEDSGVYFCASSPTGFFYNEQFFGPGTRLTVL.

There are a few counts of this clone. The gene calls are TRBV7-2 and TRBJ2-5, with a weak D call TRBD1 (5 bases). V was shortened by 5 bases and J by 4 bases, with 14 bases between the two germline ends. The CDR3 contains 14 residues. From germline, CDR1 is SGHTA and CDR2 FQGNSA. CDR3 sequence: CASSDAGLGETQYF. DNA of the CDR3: TGTGCCAGCAGCGATGCAGGGTTGGGAGAGACCCAGTACTTC.

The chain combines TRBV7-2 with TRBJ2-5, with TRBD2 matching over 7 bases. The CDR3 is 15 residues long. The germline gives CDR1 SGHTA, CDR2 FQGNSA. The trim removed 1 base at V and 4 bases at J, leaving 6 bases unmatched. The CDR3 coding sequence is TGTGCCAGCAGCTTAGATGGGCTAGCGGTAGAGACCCAGTACTTC. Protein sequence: CASSLDGLAVETQYF.

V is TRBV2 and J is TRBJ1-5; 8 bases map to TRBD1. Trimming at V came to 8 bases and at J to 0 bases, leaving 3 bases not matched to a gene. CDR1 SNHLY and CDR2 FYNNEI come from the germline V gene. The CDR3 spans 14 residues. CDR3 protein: CASGGQASNQPQHF. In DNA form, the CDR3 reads TGTGCCAGCGGGGGACAGGCTAGCAATCAGCCCCAGCATTTT.

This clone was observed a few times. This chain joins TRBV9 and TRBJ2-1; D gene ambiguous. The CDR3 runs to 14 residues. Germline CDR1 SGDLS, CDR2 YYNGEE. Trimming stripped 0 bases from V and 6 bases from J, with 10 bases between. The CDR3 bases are TGTGCCAGCAGCGTAGGGCCGGAAGGCAATGAGCAGTTCTTC. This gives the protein CASSVGPEGNEQFF.

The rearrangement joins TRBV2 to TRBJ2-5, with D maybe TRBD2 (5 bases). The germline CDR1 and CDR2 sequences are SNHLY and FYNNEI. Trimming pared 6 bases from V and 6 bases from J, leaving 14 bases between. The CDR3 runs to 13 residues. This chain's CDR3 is CASRETPGKTQYF. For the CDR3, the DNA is TGTGCCAGCAGGGAAACCCCGGGGAAGACCCAGTACTTC.